The source of this TCR beta chain is a study of identical twins. Study-wide points: Clonotypes of the beta chain that were abundant in cord blood carried fewer insertions (memory repertoires showed none).

Via MiXCR, TCRdb re-called the 5' RACE reads, giving one row per CDR3 protein. The table lists approximately 690,000 distinct CDR3 sequences, 5.5% to 6.5% of them singletons. This clonotype has just a few counts. The antigen is not known. The CDR3 covers 16 residues. Trimming at V came to 4 bases and at J to 3 bases, leaving 6 bases not matched to a gene. CDR1 SGHVS and CDR2 FNYEAQ come from the germline V gene. The genes are TRBV7-6 and TRBJ2-1; 10 bases agree with TRBD2. Sample: naive T cells sorted from blood. This TCR was sampled from a man aged 18 to 35 in good health. The CDR3 reads CASSSRTSGRYNEQFF. DNA of the CDR3: TGTGCCAGCAGCTCCCGGACTAGCGGACGCTACAATGAGCAGTTCTTC. Full variable domain (remainder filled in from reference TRBV7-6 and TRBJ2-1): GAGVSQSPRYKVTKRGQDVALRCDPISGHVSLYWYRQALGQGPEFLTYFNYEAQQDKSGLPNDRFSAERPEGSISTLTIQRTEQRDSAMYRCASSSRTSGRYNEQFFGPGTRLTVL.